This is a list of T cell receptor beta chains from one sample in a study of identifying expanded T cells in peripheral blood. TCRdb's copy holds only in-frame clones and misses some; the assay was immunoSEQ multiplex PCR. This sample carries around 100,000 clones, over 75% of them seen once, and the ten largest clones take 5% to 6.5%. Specimen: blood. These receptors were taken from a person between 18 and 70 years old in good health. The conserved cysteine and the conserved F or W are not part of the CDR3 here.

v_gene,j_gene,len,CDR3aa
TRBV5-5,TRBJ1-3,15,ASSWRPDTYSGNTIY
TRBV7-9,TRBJ2-1,12,ASTDSSGNNEQF
TRBV5-1,TRBJ2-5,15,ASSPPTSGGADETQY
TRBV30,TRBJ1-1,11,AWSVRGYTEAF
TRBV5-4,TRBJ2-1,12,ASSLGTGYNEQF
TRBV5-4,TRBJ1-2,11,ASSLNTNYGYT
TRBV5-6,TRBJ1-5,14,ASSTSVDGSNQPQH
TRBV5-6,TRBJ2-3,14,ASSFWDGGLGDTQY
TRBV11-2,TRBJ2-7,10,ASSLSTYEQY
TRBV10-3,TRBJ1-6,14,AISSLPAGVDSPLH
TRBV21-1,TRBJ1-2,11,ASIGQATYGYT
TRBV4-3,TRBJ1-4,14,ASSRTGPGTNEKLF
TRBV14,TRBJ2-3,14,ASSVGSSGARDTQY
TRBV9,TRBJ2-3,12,ASSVGGLTDTQY
TRBV9,TRBJ1-5,11,ASSPGYAQPQH
TRBV5-4,TRBJ1-4,13,ASSLPKGPNEKLF
TRBV7-2,TRBJ1-5,11,ASSTDNNQPQH
TRBV5-6,TRBJ2-1,13,ASSAGRWKRYEQF
TRBV9,TRBJ2-3,15,ASSVGIAGVRTDTQY
TRBV7-8,TRBJ2-7,12,ASSYGEGYYEQY
TRBV19,TRBJ2-1,13,ASSVRDSLSDEQF
TRBV21-1,TRBJ2-7,10,ASGQGCDEQY
TRBV19,TRBJ1-2,11,ASRPTGGYGYT
TRBV11-3,TRBJ2-4,16,ASSLDPGQPLAKNIQY
TRBV14,TRBJ2-7,13,ASSSRDRVIHEQY
TRBV13,TRBJ2-1,12,ASSTSGRYNEQF
TRBV18,TRBJ1-3,15,ASSREQTGGSGNTIY
TRBV27,TRBJ2-1,12,ASMEQGGYDEQF
TRBV5-1,TRBJ2-2,12,ASKQGANTGELF
TRBV2,TRBJ1-1,12,ASRDGVRDTEAF
TRBV19,TRBJ2-1,12,ASGLISSYNEQF
TRBV6-4,TRBJ1-1,12,ASSENRGLGKAF
TRBV19,TRBJ1-5,13,ASQKQGGFNQPQH
TRBV5-1,TRBJ2-1,12,ASSVGTLNNEQF
TRBV7-8,TRBJ1-2,11,ASSLDSNYGYT
TRBV6-5,TRBJ1-6,14,ASSYSAGGRNSPLH
TRBV29-1,TRBJ1-1,12,SAQPRVTNTEAF
TRBV5-5,TRBJ2-1,13,ASSVASGQGNEQF
TRBV30,TRBJ2-7,13,AWSQKGLAGGEQY
TRBV5-1,TRBJ1-2,14,ASSLAMDRGQEGYT
TRBV19,TRBJ2-5,12,ASSTGTLQETQY
TRBV18,TRBJ1-1,11,ASSQDRNTEAF
TRBV29-1,TRBJ2-4,9,SATRGNIQY
TRBV25-1,TRBJ1-1,13,ASSEGSRRNTEAF
TRBV19,TRBJ2-2,16,ASSQPGQGVGYTGELF
TRBV10-3,TRBJ2-7,14,AISESSGQGAYEQY
TRBV7-9,TRBJ2-1,11,ASSLTSGGEQF
TRBV2,TRBJ2-5,10,ASRGQGGTQY
TRBV2,TRBJ1-1,13,ASRKYRASDTEAF
TRBV2,TRBJ1-1,12,ASSLDILPAEAF
TRBV4-1,TRBJ2-1,9,ASSQAGEQF
TRBV28,TRBJ2-1,12,ASSPGQVTNEQF
TRBV11-3,TRBJ1-1,14,ASSPNGAGGNTEAF
TRBV25-1,TRBJ1-1,12,ASSEGRRNTEAF
TRBV6-6,TRBJ1-1,13,ASYAYNRLNTEAF
TRBV5-1,TRBJ2-1,16,ASSLAPGLAGVNNEQF
TRBV6-5,TRBJ1-1,10,ASSLETGKAF
TRBV10-1,TRBJ2-7,11,ASSAGTHYEQY